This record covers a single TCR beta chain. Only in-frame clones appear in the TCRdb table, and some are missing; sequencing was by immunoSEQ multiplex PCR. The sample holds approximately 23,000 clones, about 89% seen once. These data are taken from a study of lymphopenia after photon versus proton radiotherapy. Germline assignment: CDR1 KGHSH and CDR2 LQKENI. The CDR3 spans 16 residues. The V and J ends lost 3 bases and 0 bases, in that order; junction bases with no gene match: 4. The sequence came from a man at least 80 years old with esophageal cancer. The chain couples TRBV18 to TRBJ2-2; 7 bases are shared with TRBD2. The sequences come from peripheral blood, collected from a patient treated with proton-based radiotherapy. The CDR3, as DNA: TGTGCCAGCTCACCTCGGGGAGGGGCGAACACCGGGGAGCTGTTTTTT. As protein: CASSPRGGANTGELFF.